The 19 T cell receptor beta chains below come from one sample, sequenced in a study of Ad26.COV2.S vaccination and SARS-CoV-2 variants. Documented treatment: about 20 received Ad26.COV2.S at low or high dose, single or two shots; roughly five received placebo; per-sample allocation not given. Sampling occurred on day 63 after the first vaccine or placebo injection. The repertoire was sequenced with immunoSEQ multiplex PCR; TCRdb's copy has only in-frame clones and lacks some. Of about 350,000 clones listed, approximately 85% were seen once; the top ten hold less than 4%. The sequencing here drew on peripheral blood, taken in a trial of Ad26.COV2.S vaccine versus placebo. The receptor set was obtained from a person aged 18-65 years who received the Ad26.COV2.S COVID-19 vaccine or a placebo.

The CDR3 sequence: CASSMTSGNTGELFF. The CDR3 DNA is TGTGCCAGTAGTATGACTAGCGGGAACACCGGGGAGCTGTTTTTT. The chain uses TRBV19 and TRBJ2-2; TRBD2 aligns across 9 bases. The CDR3 is made up of 15 amino acids. Germline assignment: CDR1 LNHDA and CDR2 SQIVND (reference sequence). V dropped 3 bases and J dropped 1; count of bases not matched to a gene: 0.

The V call is TRBV20-1, the J call TRBJ2-7; no definite D call. V lost 5 bases to trimming and J lost 5 bases, with 10 bases between them. This CDR3 is built from 11 residues. CDR1 is DFQATT and CDR2 is SNEGSKA in the germline V gene (reference sequence). CDR3 residues: CSADLLDEQYF. The CDR3 DNA follows: TGCAGTGCTGACTTGTTGGACGAGCAGTACTTC.

This sequence joins TRBV12-3 or TRBV12-4 and TRBJ1-4, with D uncertain. The V and J ends lost 6 bases and 4 bases respectively, with 9 bases between them. The length of the CDR3 is 13 residues. The CDR3 DNA is TGTGCCAGCAGGGACCGTTATAATGAAAAACTGTTTTTT. Translation gives CASRDRYNEKLFF.

The chain carries TRBV19 and TRBJ1-1, with 8 nucleotides matching TRBD1. Trimming cost V 7 bases and J 1 base; bases outside gene matches: 5. Germline lookup yields CDR1 LNHDA and CDR2 SQIVND (reference sequence). The CDR3 covers 14 residues. The CDR3 bases are TGTGCCAGTATCCGGACAGGGAGGAACACTGAAGCTTTCTTT. Its translation: CASIRTGRNTEAFF.

This clone was found once. The V and J genes are TRBV7-6 and TRBJ2-5; 10 nucleotides line up with TRBD1. The trim removed 5 bases at V and 3 bases at J, leaving 3 bases unmatched. The CDR3 extends over 14 amino acids. Germline V lookup: CDR1 SGHVS, CDR2 FNYEAQ. CDR3 coding DNA: TGTGCCAGCAGCATCGGACAGGGGGAAGAGACCCAGTACTTC. Its translation: CASSIGQGEETQYF.

The rearrangement links TRBV2 to TRBJ1-4; a weak D match, TRBD1 (5 bases). The CDR3 is 12 residues long. V was clipped by 4 bases and J by 13 bases, with 13 bases between them. The V gene's germline CDR1 is SNHLY and CDR2 FYNNEI. CDR3 sequence reads: CASSVLQDRLFF. The DNA of the CDR3 is TGTGCCAGCAGTGTACTACAGGACCGACTGTTTTTT.

V gene TRBV3-1 (or the pseudogene TRBV3-2) combines with J gene TRBJ1-6; D not certain. Germline V gives CDR1 LGHDT, CDR2 YNNKEL (reference sequence). This CDR3 region has 14 residues. The V end was cut by 2 bases, the J end by 2 bases, with 4 bases between. The CDR3 DNA reads TGTGCCAGCAGCCAACGTCCCTATAATTCACCCCTCCACTTT. Translation gives CASSQRPYNSPLHF.

V is TRBV9 and J is TRBJ2-7, with unresolved D. Per germline, CDR1 SGDLS and CDR2 YYNGEE. This CDR3 has 13 amino acids. Trimming took 4 bases from V and 6 from J, leaving 14 bases between them. Here the CDR3 reads CASSPRVAAEQYF. The CDR3 DNA reads TGTGCCAGCAGCCCACGTGTGGCCGCCGAGCAGTACTTC.

The chain carries TRBV30 and TRBJ1-6; 7 bases map to TRBD1. The CDR3 runs 14 residues. CDR1 GTSNPN and CDR2 SVGIG come from the germline V gene (reference sequence). V lost 4 bases, J lost 7 bases, and 7 bases stayed unmatched. CDR3 sequence reads: CAWNPGQVNSPLHF. The CDR3 DNA reads TGTGCCTGGAACCCCGGACAGGTCAATTCACCCCTCCACTTT.

This chain connects TRBV7-9 to TRBJ2-7; TRBD2 might be the D (6 bases). CDR3 length: 16 residues. Germline values: CDR1 SEHNR, CDR2 FQNEAQ (reference sequence). V lost 5 bases, J lost 4 bases, and 21 bases lay in between. CDR3 coding DNA: TGTGCCAGCAGCCCACTTCGCGGGACGGAGGGGTACGAGCAGTACTTC. Translation gives CASSPLRGTEGYEQYF.

This clone was counted a single time. The chain joins TRBV15 to TRBJ1-6, with unresolved D. The V end was cut by 0 bases, the J end by 5 bases, with 8 bases between. Germline-derived CDR1 and CDR2 are LNHNV and YYDKDF (reference sequence). This CDR3 is 15 amino acids long. In nucleotides, the CDR3 is TGTGCCACCAGCAGAGATTGGGGAGATAATTCACCCCTCCACTTT. It translates to CATSRDWGDNSPLHF.

The genes are TRBV2 and TRBJ2-7; 15 nucleotides match TRBD2. Germline lookup yields CDR1 SNHLY and CDR2 FYNNEI. CDR3 length: 15 residues. V gave up 5 bases and J gave up 2 bases; unmatched junction bases: 1. This CDR3 reads CASSRTSGRAYEQYF. The CDR3 DNA reads TGTGCCAGCAGTAGGACTAGCGGGAGGGCCTACGAGCAGTACTTC.

Written as DNA, the CDR3 is TGTGCCAGTACAGGACAGGGAAGGAGGGTTTTCACTGAAGCTTTCTTT. This gives the protein CASTGQGRRVFTEAFF. The V and J genes are TRBV19 and TRBJ1-1, with TRBD1 matching 8 bases. The germline V gene has CDR1 LNHDA and CDR2 SQIVND (reference sequence). Trimming at V came to 7 bases and at J to 4 bases, leaving 14 bases not matched to a gene. The CDR3 is 16 residues long.

The rearrangement links TRBV5-1 to TRBJ2-3; D gene ambiguous. Between the trimmed V and J ends, which lost 4 bases and 2 bases, there was a span of 11 bases. In germline, CDR1 is SGHRS, CDR2 YFSETQ. There are 14 residues in the CDR3. CDR3 protein: CASSPGPSTDTQYF. The DNA of the CDR3 is TGCGCCAGCAGCCCGGGCCCATCCACAGATACGCAGTATTTT.

This clone has a handful of counts. The chain has TRBV30 and TRBJ2-7, with TRBD2 matching 9 bases. The CDR3 covers 15 residues. CDR1 and CDR2 (germline): GTSNPN, SVGIG (reference sequence). The V and J ends lost 3 bases and 2 bases, in that order; junction bases with no gene match: 8. The CDR3: CAWSIPSGKAYEQYF. Here the CDR3 DNA reads TGTGCCTGGAGCATCCCTAGCGGGAAGGCCTACGAGCAGTACTTC. Full variable domain (remainder filled in from reference TRBV30 and TRBJ2-7): SQTIHQWPATLVQPVGSPLSLECTVEGTSNPNLYWYRQAAGRGLQLLFYSVGIGQISSEVPQNLSASRPQDRQFILSSKKLLLSDSGFYLCAWSIPSGKAYEQYFGPGTRLTVT.

The gene calls are TRBV6-5 and TRBJ2-5, with D possibly TRBD1 on 5 matching bases. The V end lost 2 bases, the J end lost 5 bases, and 12 bases lay between the germline ends. This CDR3 is 14 amino acids long. Germline V CDR1 and CDR2: MNHEY, SVGAGI. CDR3 protein: CASSYGGRDETQYF. For the CDR3, the DNA is TGTGCCAGCAGTTACGGTGGCAGGGATGAGACCCAGTACTTC.

This chain uses TRBV6-5 with TRBJ2-3; 15 positions match TRBD2. The CDR3 has 14 residues. Looked up from germline, CDR1 is MNHEY and CDR2 is SVGAGI. V lost 6 bases and J lost 8; bases outside the gene matches: 3. The CDR3 DNA sequence: TGTGCCAGCAGAGGACTAGCGGGAGGGGCTACGCAGTATTTT. It specifies CASRGLAGGATQYF.

The chain employs TRBV19 and TRBJ1-6, with 10 bases aligning to TRBD1. In germline, CDR1 is LNHDA, CDR2 SQIVND (reference sequence). With V trimmed by 5 bases and J by 9 bases, 7 bases remained unmatched. CDR3 length: 15 residues. The CDR3 sequence: CASSDPGQGSSPLHF. The CDR3 DNA reads as TGTGCCAGTAGTGACCCGGGACAGGGGTCTTCACCCCTCCACTTT.

The chain is built from TRBV11-3 and TRBJ1-2; 10 bases are a match to TRBD1. Germline trimming cut 3 bases from V and 4 bases from J; bases unmatched to any gene: 5. Germline V gene lookup returns CDR1 SGHNT and CDR2 YENEEA. This CDR3 is built from 15 residues. The CDR3 bases are TGTGCCAGCAGCTTGGCGGACAGGGGGATCTATGGCTACACCTTC. This sequence encodes CASSLADRGIYGYTF.